This passage covers 5 T cell receptor beta chains from one sample sequenced in a study of T-cell memory formation after mild COVID-19. TCRdb re-called the 5' RACE reads through MiXCR, storing one row per CDR3 protein. Seen here are 430,000 or so distinct CDR3 sequences, 20% to 30% observed once, and the top ten hold around 13%. Sequencing input: PBMCs or a T cell subset sorted from them (not recorded which). The receptor source for this set is an adult woman who had mild COVID-19 (a few samples of this study predate the infection). Cell type and time point are not known.

This chain links TRBV12-3 or TRBV12-4 with TRBJ2-2; the D call may be TRBD1 or TRBD2 (5 bases each). This CDR3 comprises 16 residues. V dropped 7 bases and J dropped 2 bases, with 17 bases sitting between them. This chain's CDR3 is CASTPRGSFNTGELFF. The CDR3 DNA follows: TGTGCCAGCACCCCCCGGGGCAGTTTTAACACCGGGGAGCTGTTTTTT.

V and J are TRBV7-6 and TRBJ2-7; TRBD1 agrees at 9 bases. This CDR3 has 15 residues. The ends lost 2 bases at V and 3 bases at J; junction bases unmatched: 5. The germline V gene encodes CDR1 SGHVS and CDR2 FNYEAQ. The CDR3 DNA sequence: TGTGCCAGCAGCTTAAGAGGGACAGGGAACTACGAGCAGTACTTC. It codes for CASSLRGTGNYEQYF.

This chain uses TRBV5-1 with TRBJ1-2, with D uncertain. Looked up from germline, CDR1 is SGHRS and CDR2 is YFSETQ. This CDR3 region has 14 residues. V dropped 4 bases and J dropped 0 bases, with 10 bases sitting between them. The CDR3 sequence is CASSESGTNYGYTF. The CDR3 coding sequence is TGCGCCAGCAGCGAAAGCGGTACTAACTATGGCTACACCTTC.

V is TRBV20-1 and J is TRBJ2-3; TRBD2 agrees at 9 bases. Germline loops: CDR1 DFQATT, CDR2 SNEGSKA (reference sequence). The V segment lost 6 bases and the J segment 1 base; nucleotides outside the gene matches: 8. CDR3 length: 15 amino acids. The CDR3 coding sequence is TGCAGTGCCCCTCAGGTAGCGGGGGGCACAGATACGCAGTATTTT. This encodes CSAPQVAGGTDTQYF.

This CDR3 reads CASSLEVVMTDTQYF. Here the CDR3 DNA reads TGCGCCAGCAGCTTGGAGGTGGTAATGACAGATACGCAGTATTTT. The chain links TRBV5-1 to TRBJ2-3; no definite D call. V dropped 0 bases and J dropped 3 bases, with 11 bases sitting between them. Germline V lookup: CDR1 SGHRS, CDR2 YFSETQ. CDR3 length: 15 residues.